A single sample gave rise to the 10 T cell receptor beta chains below, sequenced in a study of blood T cells in healthy people across ages. A second about 7 to 12 cycle PCR used barcoded and J-beta primers. TCRdb itself ran the 5' RACE reads through MiXCR, one entry per CDR3 protein. The data show hundreds of thousands of distinct CDR3 sequences, roughly 30% seen once. Sequenced input: blood. All receptors come from a woman of 80 years or more in good health.

The table lists this clonotype with many counts. The J gene is TRBJ2-7, the V gene TRBV7-2, with 8 positions matching TRBD2. Trimming cost V 4 bases and J 3 bases; bases outside gene matches: 11. Germline V lookup: CDR1 SGHTA, CDR2 FQGNSA. This CDR3 comprises 16 residues. This CDR3 reads CASSWTSRGTIYEQYF. CDR3 coding DNA: TGTGCCAGCAGCTGGACTAGCCGGGGAACGATCTACGAGCAGTACTTC.

There are many counts of this clonotype. The chain joins TRBV5-1 to TRBJ2-5; 9 bases align to TRBD2. V trimming: 0 bases; J trimming: 5 bases; junction bases outside the gene matches: 8. Germline CDR1 SGHRS, CDR2 YFSETQ. The CDR3 extends over 16 amino acids. CDR3: CASSLALAGNEETQYF. CDR3 bases: TGCGCCAGCAGCTTGGCCCTAGCGGGGAACGAGGAGACCCAGTACTTC.

This chain connects TRBV5-1 to TRBJ1-1; TRBD1 matches 7 bases. V shed 0 bases and J 3 bases; nucleotides not matched to a gene: 8. CDR1 and CDR2 from the germline V gene are SGHRS and YFSETQ. The CDR3 sequence is 16 residues long. CDR3 DNA sequence: TGCGCCAGCAGCTTGGGGACAATAGGGGGCCACACTGAAGCTTTCTTT. Its protein product is CASSLGTIGGHTEAFF.

Details on this clonotype: The germline gene is not matched at one end of the junction; a read error may be the cause. V is TRBV18 and J is TRBJ2-1; possibly TRBD1 for D (5 bases). The CDR3 length is 15 residues. Germline V gene data show CDR1 as KGHSH and CDR2 as LQKENI. CDR3 nucleotides: TGTACCAGCTCACCACCGGCAGGGCGGAGCGATGAGCAGTTCTTC. This encodes CTSSPPAGRSDEQFF.

This clonotype was recorded at least ten times. V usage is TRBV7-9 and J usage is TRBJ1-1; D is ambiguous. There are 14 residues in the CDR3. V lost 6 bases to trimming and J lost 1 base, with 12 bases between them. From germline, CDR1 is SEHNR and CDR2 FQNEAQ (reference sequence). Here the CDR3 DNA reads TGTGCCAGCAGTCCGTATGGCCCGAACACTGAAGCTTTCTTT. It translates to CASSPYGPNTEAFF.

The table lists this clonotype with many counts. The chain links TRBV6-5 to TRBJ1-5, with D perhaps matching TRBD1 (6 bases). There are 14 residues in the CDR3. The V gene lost 8 bases and the J gene lost 5 bases, with 16 bases spanning the gap. Looked up from germline, CDR1 is MNHEY and CDR2 is SVGAGI. The CDR3 spells CASGVGQRDQPQHF. The DNA of the CDR3 is TGTGCCAGCGGGGTCGGACAGAGAGATCAGCCCCAGCATTTT.

This clonotype was detected ten times or more. The gene calls are TRBV5-1 and TRBJ2-3; 7 bases fit TRBD2. The CDR3 is 16 residues long. V lost 4 bases, J lost 0 bases, and 8 bases stayed unmatched. The germline V gene has CDR1 SGHRS and CDR2 YFSETQ. CDR3 sequence reads: CASSPLGGTSTDTQYF. In nucleotides, the CDR3 is TGCGCCAGCAGCCCCCTGGGAGGGACTAGCACAGATACGCAGTATTTT.

This rearrangement joins TRBV7-2 to TRBJ2-5, with TRBD2 matching 13 bases. CDR1 SGHTA and CDR2 FQGNSA come from the germline V gene. V shed 4 bases and J 5 bases; nucleotides not matched to a gene: 7. The CDR3 covers 16 residues. The DNA for the CDR3 is TGTGCCAGCAGCTCGGGACTAGCGGGATGGAGGGAGACCCAGTACTTC. Protein sequence: CASSSGLAGWRETQYF. Together with reference TRBV7-2 and TRBJ2-5, the CDR3 gives the full variable domain: GAGVSQSPSNKVTEKGKDVELRCDPISGHTALYWYRQSLGQGLEFLIYFQGNSAPDKSGLPSDRFSAERTGGSVSTLTIQRTQQEDSAVYLCASSSGLAGWRETQYFGPGTRLLVL.

This clonotype came up many times. This chain links TRBV4-3 with TRBJ2-3; 15 bases agree with TRBD2. V dropped 1 base and J dropped 6; count of bases not matched to a gene: 2. This CDR3 is built from 16 residues. Germline CDR1 is LGHNA and CDR2 is YSLEER. For the CDR3, the DNA is TGCGCCAGCAGCCAAGGGACTAGCGGGGGGGGCGATACGCAGTATTTT. Translation gives CASSQGTSGGGDTQYF.

This clonotype was detected only a few times. This chain connects TRBV20-1 to TRBJ1-5; no clear D. Germline V CDR1 and CDR2: DFQATT, SNEGSKA (reference sequence). Trimming left V 3 bases short and J 6 bases short, with 15 bases between. The CDR3 runs 14 residues. CDR3 nucleotides: TGCAGTGCTAGGAGTGGAGGAGCCAGTCAGCCCCAGCATTTT. Its protein is CSARSGGASQPQHF.